This record covers a single T cell receptor beta chain. This sample is part of a study of blood T cell repertoires in COVID-19. As for the study in general: Sites across the United States, Italy and Spain contributed samples from acute and convalescent COVID-19.

Study members were between about 18 and 90 years old and lived in around 24 US regions. Each participant's cohort was designated according to participant-reported clinical history. Authors' methods: Estimation of nucleated cell counts was performed using reference gene primer amplification. Only in-frame clones appear in the TCRdb table, and some are missing; sequencing was by immunoSEQ multiplex PCR. D and trimming come from the DNA, and the V and J calls and clone size come from that table. Among around 190,000 clones listed, roughly 84% were seen once. The TCR originated in a young woman who had been exposed to COVID-19. The sample taken for sequencing was PBMCs or T cells enriched from blood (not recorded which).

The CDR3 coding sequence is TGTGCCAGCAGGGGACATAGCGGGGGCAACACCGGGGAGCTGTTTTTT. This codes for CASRGHSGGNTGELFF. The V and J genes are TRBV11-2 and TRBJ2-2, with 9 bases aligning to TRBD2. The germline V gene has CDR1 SGHAT and CDR2 FQNNGV. The CDR3 runs 16 residues. Unmatched junction bases numbered 7, after V lost 6 bases and J lost 2 bases.